This paragraph reports one T cell receptor (beta chain). Its target is unknown. The CDR3 sequence is 11 residues long. This sample was included in a study of T cell responses to AZD1222 COVID-19 vaccine. Findings and caveats of the study: Dominant at 160-218 and 743-854, vaccine-associated CD4 TCRs also spanned spike. Donor demographics were predominantly white British with a female majority; clonal diversity may be underestimated. Nearly half of spike-specific TCRs reportedly target variant regions that are unmutated in the B.1.351 and B.1.1.7 variants.

Sequenced by immunoSEQ multiplex PCR; TCRdb stores in-frame clones only, minus some. In the table there are approximately 150,000 clones, roughly nine tenths of which are singletons. Combined were second doses at about 4 or about 12 weeks. This sample comprised peripheral blood, obtained 28 days after the second AZD1222 dose. The TCR originated in an adult who received the AZD1222 COVID-19 vaccine. The chain recombines TRBV21-1 with TRBJ1-2. TRBV21-1 represents a pseudogene. The CDR3 here is CASTPCLGYTF. The CDR3 DNA follows: TGTGCCAGCACCCCATGCCTAGGCTACACCTTC.